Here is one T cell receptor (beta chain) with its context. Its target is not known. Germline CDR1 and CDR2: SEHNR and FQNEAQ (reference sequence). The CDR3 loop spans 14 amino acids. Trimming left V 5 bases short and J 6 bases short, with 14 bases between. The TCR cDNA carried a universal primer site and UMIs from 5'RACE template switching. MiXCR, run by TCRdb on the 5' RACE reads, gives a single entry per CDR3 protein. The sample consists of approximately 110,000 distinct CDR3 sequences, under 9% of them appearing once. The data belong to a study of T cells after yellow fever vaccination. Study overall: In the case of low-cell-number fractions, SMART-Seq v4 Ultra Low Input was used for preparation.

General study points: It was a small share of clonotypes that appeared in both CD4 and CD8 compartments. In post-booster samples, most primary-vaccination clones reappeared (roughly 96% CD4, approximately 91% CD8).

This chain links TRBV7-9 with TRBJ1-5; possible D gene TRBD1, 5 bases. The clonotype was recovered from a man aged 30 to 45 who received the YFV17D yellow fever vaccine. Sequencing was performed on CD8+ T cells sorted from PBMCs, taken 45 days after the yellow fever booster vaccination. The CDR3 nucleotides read TGTGCCAGCAGCCCACAGGCAGGCACTCAGCCCCAGCATTTT. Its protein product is CASSPQAGTQPQHF.